Each of the 32 T cell receptor beta chains below was sequenced from the same sample in a study of T cells after yellow fever vaccination. TCRdb re-called the 5' RACE reads through MiXCR, storing one row per CDR3 protein. The sample holds around 120,000 distinct CDR3 sequences, 7.2% seen once. Source: CD4+ T cells sorted from PBMCs, taken roughly 45 days after the first yellow fever vaccination. Receptors were obtained from a man between 18 and 35 years old who received the YFV17D yellow fever vaccine.

At least ten counts were recorded for this clonotype. This rearrangement joins TRBV28 to TRBJ1-2; D unclear. The CDR3 is 13 amino acids. Deletions cut 10 bases from V and 8 bases from J, with 20 bases between. Germline V gene lookup returns CDR1 MDHEN and CDR2 SYDVKM. This CDR3 is CATPKDGYRGYTF. The CDR3 DNA reads TGTGCCACCCCGAAGGACGGGTATCGGGGCTACACCTTC.

This clonotype was counted many times. The chain combines TRBV10-1 with TRBJ2-7; D perhaps matches TRBD2 (5 bases). The CDR3 is 14 amino acids. Germline V gene lookup returns CDR1 WNHNN and CDR2 SYGVQD (reference sequence). V was pared by 4 bases and J by 0 bases, with 10 bases between. The CDR3 spells CASSGPGNSYEQYF. CDR3 in DNA: TGCGCCAGCAGTGGGCCCGGGAACTCCTACGAGCAGTACTTC.

Ten or more counts support this clonotype. The chain combines TRBV11-2 with TRBJ1-2; D is ambiguous. CDR1 and CDR2 from the germline V gene are SGHAT and FQNNGV. Between the trimmed V and J ends, which lost 8 bases and 0 bases, there was a span of 13 bases. This CDR3 spans 14 amino acids. The DNA for the CDR3 is TGTGCCAGCGGGCTCCGATCGGCTAACTATGGCTACACCTTC. This gives the protein CASGLRSANYGYTF.

The chain is built from TRBV19 and TRBJ1-1, with D maybe TRBD1 (5 bases). This CDR3 is built from 16 residues. The ends were cut back, 6 bases at V and 0 bases at J, with 17 bases in the middle. Germline CDR1 is LNHDA and CDR2 is SQIVND (reference sequence). CDR3 amino acids: CASSPRGGSMNTEAFF. CDR3 DNA sequence: TGTGCCAGTAGCCCGAGGGGAGGGTCTATGAACACTGAAGCTTTCTTT.

This clonotype was detected a few times. The rearrangement uses TRBV7-9 and TRBJ2-7, with D hard to call. Looked up from germline, CDR1 is SEHNR and CDR2 is FQNEAQ (reference sequence). Trimming removed 5 bases from V and 2 bases from J, with 19 bases in between. The CDR3 is 16 amino acids. The CDR3 nucleotides are TGTGCCAGCAGCCTCCCCGTTGTAGTGGCCCCCTACGAGCAGTACTTC. Translation gives CASSLPVVVAPYEQYF.

This clonotype was picked up many times. The V call is TRBV6-1, the J call TRBJ1-6, with a tentative D call TRBD1 (6 bases). In germline, CDR1 is MNHNS, CDR2 SASEGT. V was cut by 0 bases and J by 7 bases, with 10 bases left in between. The CDR3 contains 15 residues. The CDR3 nucleotides read TGTGCCAGCAGTGAAGCCACAGGGCGAAATTCACCCCTCCACTTT. This translates into CASSEATGRNSPLHF.

The sample holds many counts of this clonotype. This chain joins TRBV5-6 and TRBJ2-7, with TRBD1 matching over 8 bases. Germline V gene lookup returns CDR1 SGHDT and CDR2 YYEEEE. The junction had 3 bases not matched to a gene; V was cut back by 3 bases and J by 1 base. The CDR3 runs to 14 residues. CDR3 protein: CASSSRDRSYEQYV. The CDR3 bases are TGTGCCAGCAGCTCCCGGGACAGGTCCTACGAGCAGTACGTC.

Many counts were recorded for this clonotype. The chain recombines TRBV20-1 with TRBJ2-5; D call uncertain. The ends were cut back, 5 bases at V and 5 bases at J, with 15 bases in the middle. This CDR3 comprises 13 residues. Looked up from germline, CDR1 is DFQATT and CDR2 is SNEGSKA (reference sequence). The CDR3 nucleotides read TGCAGTGCTGGGCAGTATGTCGGCGAGACCCAGTACTTC. It codes for CSAGQYVGETQYF.

This clonotype was counted many times. J is TRBJ2-1 and V is TRBV20-1; D is perhaps TRBD2 (6 bases). The germline gives CDR1 DFQATT, CDR2 SNEGSKA (reference sequence). The CDR3 extends over 14 amino acids. The ends were cut back, 2 bases at V and 7 bases at J, with 15 bases in the middle. CDR3 sequence: CSARRTTSMNEQFF. As DNA, the CDR3 is TGCAGTGCTAGACGAACCACTAGCATGAATGAGCAGTTCTTC.

Many counts were recorded for this clonotype. V gene TRBV20-1 combines with J gene TRBJ2-7; TRBD2 agrees at 14 bases. The ends lost 6 bases at V and 3 bases at J; junction bases unmatched: 7. Germline lookup yields CDR1 DFQATT and CDR2 SNEGSKA (reference sequence). The CDR3 spans 15 residues. The CDR3 protein is CSAMTSGGENYEQYV. The CDR3 DNA reads as TGCAGTGCAATGACTAGCGGGGGGGAAAACTACGAGCAGTACGTC.

This clonotype came up many times. This chain uses TRBV4-3 with TRBJ2-7, with D perhaps TRBD1 (5 bases). CDR3 length: 18 residues. V was shortened by 0 bases and J by 0 bases, with 18 bases between the two germline ends. CDR1 and CDR2 from the germline V gene are LGHNA and YSLEER. The CDR3, as DNA: TGCGCCAGCAGCCAAGATCCCGGCGTGGGCAGGGACTCCTACGAGCAGTACGTC. Translation: CASSQDPGVGRDSYEQYV.

This clonotype was counted at least ten times. The genes are TRBV6-4 and TRBJ2-3; D is perhaps TRBD1 or TRBD2 (5 bases each). The CDR3 consists of 12 residues. Deletions cut 4 bases from V and 6 bases from J, with 8 bases between. In germline, CDR1 is MRHNA, CDR2 SNTAGT. The CDR3 region is CASSAEGDTQYF. CDR3 DNA: TGTGCCAGCAGTGCCGAGGGGGATACGCAGTATTTT.

This clonotype showed up many times. This CDR3 is CSATGTGSSGELFF. CDR3 coding DNA: TGCAGTGCTACCGGGACAGGGAGTTCCGGGGAGCTGTTTTTT. This sequence joins TRBV20-1 and TRBJ2-2; 9 bases map to TRBD1. The junction had 6 bases not matched to a gene; V was cut back by 4 bases and J by 6 bases. This CDR3 comprises 14 residues. Germline CDR1 and CDR2: DFQATT and SNEGSKA (reference sequence).

This clonotype was detected many times. This chain joins TRBV6-1 and TRBJ2-7, with D tentatively TRBD1 (6 bases). Germline lookup yields CDR1 MNHNS and CDR2 SASEGT. Trimming removed 1 base from V and 4 bases from J, with 14 bases in between. This CDR3 contains 15 residues. CDR3 nucleotide sequence: TGTGCCAGCAGTGAAGTCGGGCAGGGGCGGTACGAGCAGTACGTC. It specifies CASSEVGQGRYEQYV.

This clonotype was observed a handful of times. The rearrangement uses TRBV20-1 and TRBJ1-5; TRBD1 matches 9 bases. Germline V gene lookup returns CDR1 DFQATT and CDR2 SNEGSKA (reference sequence). There are 15 residues in the CDR3. The junction had 8 bases not matched to a gene; V was cut back by 3 bases and J by 5 bases. CDR3 DNA sequence: TGCAGTGCTAGGACGGACAGGGGAGAGGATCAGCCCCAGCATTTT. Protein: CSARTDRGEDQPQHF.

V and J are TRBV20-1 and TRBJ2-2, with D possibly being TRBD2 (7 bases). Deletions cut 5 bases from V and 5 bases from J, with 18 bases between. This CDR3 has 15 amino acids. Germline loops: CDR1 DFQATT, CDR2 SNEGSKA (reference sequence). The CDR3 bases are TGCAGTGCTTTGCCGGGGGGCAGAGGGACCGGGGAGCTGTTTTTT. This gives the protein CSALPGGRGTGELFF.

This clonotype was seen repeatedly, ten times or more. The chain links TRBV4-3 to TRBJ1-1; D is perhaps TRBD1 (6 bases). From germline, CDR1 is LGHNA and CDR2 YSLEER. This CDR3 has 15 amino acids. V gave up 0 bases and J gave up 4 bases, with 12 bases separating them. The CDR3 spells CASSQDEYRVTEAFF. CDR3 nucleotides: TGCGCCAGCAGCCAAGATGAATACAGGGTCACTGAAGCTTTCTTT.

J is TRBJ1-2 and V is TRBV9; D not resolved. Trimming shortened V by 3 bases and J by 0 bases, and 12 bases separated the two germline ends. CDR1 and CDR2 (germline): SGDLS, YYNGEE. The CDR3 has 15 residues. In nucleotides, the CDR3 is TGTGCCAGCAGCGCCGACCCGCACCCTAACTATGGCTACACCTTC. Its translation: CASSADPHPNYGYTF.

This clonotype was observed at least ten times. The chain carries TRBV14 and TRBJ1-1, with a tentative D call TRBD1 (5 bases). V was clipped by 1 base and J by 0 bases, with 9 bases between them. The germline gives CDR1 SGHDN, CDR2 FVKESK. The CDR3 covers 15 residues. CDR3 DNA sequence: TGTGCCAGCAGCCAAGTCTGGGGCATGAACACTGAAGCTTTCTTT. It is translated as CASSQVWGMNTEAFF.

This clonotype has a count of ten or more. In nucleotides, the CDR3 is TGTGCCAGCAGTTTAATGGATCGCAATCAGCCCCAGCATTTT. Its translation: CASSLMDRNQPQHF. This chain uses TRBV12-3 or TRBV12-4 with TRBJ1-5; D is unresolved. The ends were cut back, 2 bases at V and 2 bases at J, with 7 bases in the middle. CDR3 length equals 14 residues.

This clonotype appeared many times. The chain uses TRBV6-5 and TRBJ2-1, with 10 bases identical to TRBD2. The ends lost 2 bases at V and 13 bases at J; junction bases unmatched: 8. The CDR3 has 14 residues. Germline V gives CDR1 MNHEY, CDR2 SVGAGI. The CDR3 DNA is TGTGCCAGCAGTTACCGCCTAGCGGGGGATCCCCAGTTCTTC. It codes for CASSYRLAGDPQFF.

Ten or more counts support this clonotype. The gene calls are TRBV12-3 or TRBV12-4 and TRBJ1-2, with D possibly being TRBD1 (5 bases). This CDR3 is 13 amino acids long. The germline V and J ends were trimmed by 5 bases and 1 base, with 8 bases remaining between them. CDR3 nucleotides: TGTGCCAGCAGTCTACAGGATAACTATGGCTACACCTTC. Its protein product is CASSLQDNYGYTF.

V is TRBV3-1 and J is TRBJ2-1, with D possibly being TRBD2 (7 bases). The CDR3 has 14 residues. Germline V gives CDR1 LGHDT, CDR2 YNNKEL (reference sequence). V was shortened by 1 base and J by 9 bases, with 13 bases between the two germline ends. Here the CDR3 reads CASSQGGGEGEQFF. The CDR3 nucleotides read TGTGCCAGCAGCCAAGGGGGGGGCGAGGGTGAGCAGTTCTTC.

This clonotype was counted at least ten times. This chain links TRBV10-3 with TRBJ2-4, with no clear D. The V gene's germline CDR1 is ENHRY and CDR2 SYGVKD. V lost 3 bases, J lost 9 bases, and 6 bases lay in between. This CDR3 has 11 amino acids. For the CDR3, the DNA is TGTGCCATCAGTGAACAAAGCATTCAGTACTTC. It specifies CAISEQSIQYF.

Ten or more counts support this clonotype. The CDR3 DNA sequence: TGCGCCAGCAGCCTAGGGCAGTTACAAGGCGAGCAGTACTTC. The encoded protein is CASSLGQLQGEQYF. The chain is built from TRBV5-1 and TRBJ2-7; no definite D call. This CDR3 is 14 amino acids long. From germline, CDR1 is SGHRS and CDR2 YFSETQ. Between the trimmed V and J ends, which lost 4 bases and 6 bases, there was a span of 17 bases. Using reference TRBV5-1 and TRBJ2-7 for the parts outside the CDR3, the full variable domain is KAGVTQTPRYLIKTRGQQVTLSCSPISGHRSVSWYQQTPGQGLQFLFEYFSETQRNKGNFPGRFSGRQFSNSRSEMNVSTLELGDSALYLCASSLGQLQGEQYFGPGTRLTVT.

The V and J genes are TRBV7-2 and TRBJ2-7, with 12 bases that match TRBD2. The length of the CDR3 is 16 residues. Trimming at V came to 5 bases and at J to 2 bases, leaving 7 bases not matched to a gene. Germline-derived CDR1 and CDR2 are SGHTA and FQGNSA. The CDR3 sequence: CASSNSLAGGPYEQYF. The CDR3 DNA is TGTGCCAGCAGCAACAGTCTAGCGGGGGGGCCCTACGAGCAGTACTTC.

This clonotype has at least ten counts. V is TRBV7-9 and J is TRBJ1-6; D remains ambiguous. The CDR3 loop spans 15 amino acids. The germline V gene has CDR1 SEHNR and CDR2 FQNEAQ (reference sequence). V dropped 2 bases and J dropped 4 bases, with 9 bases sitting between them. CDR3 DNA: TGTGCCAGCAGCTTAAACCGGGCTTATAATTCACCCCTCCACTTT. Protein: CASSLNRAYNSPLHF.

In its sample, this clonotype was seen a few times. The chain combines TRBV18 with TRBJ1-3; D gene uncertain. V was cut by 2 bases and J by 2 bases, with 4 bases left in between. Per germline, CDR1 KGHSH and CDR2 LQKENI. CDR3 size: 13 residues. The CDR3 loop is CASSPGTGNTIYF. Here the CDR3 DNA reads TGTGCCAGCTCACCAGGGACTGGAAACACCATATATTTT.

This clonotype was seen at least ten times. V usage is TRBV3-1 and J usage is TRBJ1-1; no clear D. Trimming took 0 bases from V and 4 from J, leaving 6 bases between them. The CDR3 is 13 residues long. Germline V gene lookup returns CDR1 LGHDT and CDR2 YNNKEL (reference sequence). The CDR3 DNA is TGTGCCAGCAGCCAAGATGCGGGCACTGAAGCTTTCTTT. It specifies CASSQDAGTEAFF.

In this sample, this clonotype turned up a few times. The rearrangement uses TRBV3-1 and TRBJ2-3, with 13 nucleotides matching TRBD2. Germline V lookup: CDR1 LGHDT, CDR2 YNNKEL (reference sequence). The J segment lost 5 bases and the V segment lost 0 bases, leaving 5 bases of the junction unmatched. The CDR3 contains 17 residues. The CDR3 DNA is TGTGCCAGCAGCCAAGACGGGACTAGCGGGGCTCGAGATACGCAGTATTTT. It translates to CASSQDGTSGARDTQYF.

This clonotype came up many times. V is TRBV6-5 and J is TRBJ1-2, with D uncertain. Germline loops: CDR1 MNHEY, CDR2 SVGAGI. Deletions cut 4 bases from V and 3 bases from J, with 15 bases between. CDR3 size: 15 residues. In DNA, the CDR3 is TGTGCCAGCAGTTCCCCCCCGTTGGGCCACTATGGCTACACCTTC. It codes for CASSSPPLGHYGYTF.

This clonotype was counted ten times or more. This chain connects TRBV5-8 to TRBJ1-2; D is ambiguous. Germline CDR1 SGHTS, CDR2 YDEGEE. Deletions cut 0 bases from V and 5 bases from J, with 8 bases between. The CDR3 is made up of 13 amino acids. The CDR3 loop reads CASSLDVGYGYTF. CDR3 sequence (DNA): TGTGCCAGCAGCTTGGATGTGGGGTATGGCTACACCTTC.